One sample yielded the 22 T cell receptor beta chains listed below, sequenced in a study of T cell responses to AZD1222 COVID-19 vaccine (TCRdb year 2021). Per the publication, the time point label means: about 28 days (+/-7) after the second vaccine dose. What this sample's treatment or condition label stands for: meningococcal conjugate vaccine given as trial control. The library was built by means of the immunoSEQ multiplex PCR assay. In its TCRdb copy, this immuneACCESS table keeps in-frame sequences only and misses some clones. Where compared with another copy, unresolved V genes explain less than half of these, and the others have no known cause. This sample comprises about 140,000 clones, more than 80% of them detected only once. The ten largest account for 7.5% to 9.5% of the sample. The sequences come from peripheral blood, collected 28 days after the second dose of the MenACWY control vaccine. All receptors come from an adult who received the MenACWY meningococcal vaccine as a control.

The V call is TRBV28, the J call TRBJ2-7; 9 nucleotides align to TRBD1. The germline CDR1 and CDR2 sequences are MDHEN and SYDVKM. V lost 6 bases and J lost 2; bases outside the gene matches: 8. The length of the CDR3 is 15 residues. The CDR3 reads CASSSPGTGTYEQYF. CDR3 DNA: TGTGCCAGCAGCTCCCCCGGGACAGGGACCTACGAGCAGTACTTC.

The chain couples TRBV7-2 to TRBJ2-7, with D unresolved. V dropped 1 base and J dropped 4 bases, with 14 bases sitting between them. The CDR3 sequence is 15 residues long. Germline loops: CDR1 SGHTA, CDR2 FQGNSA. CDR3 sequence: CASSLGVGGQYEQYF. The CDR3 DNA is TGTGCCAGCAGCTTAGGAGTGGGCGGCCAATACGAGCAGTACTTC.

CDR3 protein: CASSLGTSGSETQYF. CDR3 DNA sequence: TGTGCCAGCAGCTTAGGGACGTCGGGTTCTGAGACCCAGTACTTC. V and J are TRBV7-9 and TRBJ2-5; D not resolved. The V end was cut by 1 base, the J end by 5 bases, with 14 bases between. The CDR3 consists of 15 residues. The germline V gene has CDR1 SEHNR and CDR2 FQNEAQ (reference sequence).

The V call is TRBV24-1, the J call TRBJ1-2; D is perhaps TRBD1 (5 bases). Germline V lookup: CDR1 KGHDR, CDR2 SFDVKD. CDR3 length equals 15 residues. Trimming took off 4 bases at V and 2 bases at J, with 13 bases between the two ends. In DNA form, the CDR3 reads TGTGCCACCAGTGACCCCAATAGGGGAAACTATGGCTACACCTTC. This codes for CATSDPNRGNYGYTF.

V is TRBV18 and J is TRBJ1-4; D is perhaps TRBD1 (5 bases). V lost 2 bases, J lost 7 bases, and 17 bases lay in between. This CDR3 has 16 residues. CDR1 KGHSH and CDR2 LQKENI come from the germline V gene. CDR3 DNA: TGTGCCAGCTCACCAGCCAGGGAGATGAGAGCTGAAAAACTGTTTTTT. This codes for CASSPAREMRAEKLFF.

V gene TRBV14 combines with J gene TRBJ1-1; a possible D gene is TRBD1 (5 bases). The CDR3 has 14 amino acids. The germline V and J ends were trimmed by 4 bases and 1 base, with 10 bases remaining between them. Germline V gene sequence: CDR1 SGHDN, CDR2 FVKESK. This CDR3 is CASSRWQGNTEAFF. The CDR3 region has the DNA TGTGCCAGCAGCCGGTGGCAGGGGAACACTGAAGCTTTCTTT.

V and J are TRBV25-1 and TRBJ1-2, with D hard to call. V lost 5 bases, J lost 4 bases, and 17 bases lay in between. Germline V gene sequence: CDR1 MGHDK, CDR2 SYGVNS. The CDR3 totals 15 residues. The CDR3 sequence is CASSPGAGWIYGYTF. The CDR3 DNA reads as TGTGCCAGCAGTCCAGGAGCGGGATGGATCTATGGCTACACCTTC.

CDR3 nucleotides: TGTGCCAGCAGTTGGCCCCCCGAACAAGAGACCCAGTACTTC. This encodes CASSWPPEQETQYF. The chain joins TRBV2 to TRBJ2-5; D remains unclear. Trimming cost V 5 bases and J 2 bases, with 12 bases left between them. The V gene's germline CDR1 is SNHLY and CDR2 FYNNEI. The CDR3 consists of 14 residues.

The chain has TRBV15 and TRBJ2-7, with D perhaps TRBD1 (5 bases). The CDR3 runs to 15 residues. CDR1 is LNHNV and CDR2 is YYDKDF in the germline V gene (reference sequence). Trimming left V 0 bases short and J 3 bases short, with 12 bases between. The CDR3 coding sequence is TGTGCCACCAGCAGAGAATTGACAGATAACTACGAGCAGTACTTC. Translation: CATSRELTDNYEQYF.

This clone was counted only a few times. V usage is TRBV11-1 and J usage is TRBJ2-5; D unclear. Germline V gene sequence: CDR1 SGHAT, CDR2 FQDESV (reference sequence). CDR3 length: 12 residues. V lost 0 bases to trimming and J lost 4 bases, with 3 bases between them. CDR3 nucleotide sequence: TGTGCCAGCAGCTTAGCGCGAGAGACCCAGTACTTC. Its protein is CASSLARETQYF.

This clone is a singleton in its sample. This chain uses TRBV5-1 with TRBJ1-6; D unclear. The CDR3 contains 16 residues. V lost 3 bases and J lost 0, with 10 bases in between. In germline, CDR1 is SGHRS, CDR2 YFSETQ. CDR3 coding DNA: TGCGCCAGCAGCTCGTCGGGCAGCTCCTATAATTCACCCCTCCACTTT. As protein: CASSSSGSSYNSPLHF.

The rearrangement links TRBV6-5 to TRBJ2-5; the match to TRBD1 covers 7 bases. V was pared by 6 bases and J by 1 base, with 5 bases of the junction left unmatched. The CDR3 is 14 amino acids. Germline V gene lookup returns CDR1 MNHEY and CDR2 SVGAGI. The CDR3 DNA reads TGTGCCAGCAGCCCGGGACAGTCCCAAGAGACCCAGTACTTC. Its translation is CASSPGQSQETQYF.

The chain uses TRBV23-1 and TRBJ2-1; weak D call: TRBD2 (5 bases). TRBV23-1 is annotated as an ORF whose role is uncertain. V was shortened by 4 bases and J by 6 bases, with 13 bases between the two germline ends. This CDR3 is 14 amino acids long. CDR3 in DNA: TGCGCCAGCAGTCCCTTGGGCGGGCGCAATGAGCAGTTCTTC. Amino acid sequence: CASSPLGGRNEQFF.

This chain uses TRBV9 with TRBJ1-4; possibly TRBD1 for D (5 bases). Germline values: CDR1 SGDLS, CDR2 YYNGEE. The ends were cut back, 0 bases at V and 8 bases at J, with 17 bases in the middle. This CDR3 contains 16 residues. The CDR3 is CASSVVSGASLEKLFF. The DNA of the CDR3 is TGTGCCAGCAGCGTAGTCAGCGGGGCCTCTTTGGAAAAACTGTTTTTT.

The chain uses TRBV19 and TRBJ2-2; 9 bases are a match to TRBD1. J was trimmed by 7 bases and V by 5 bases; bases with no gene match: 8. The CDR3 length is 15 residues. From germline, CDR1 is LNHDA and CDR2 SQIVND (reference sequence). The chain's CDR3 is CASSSGTGMVGELFF. The CDR3 DNA is TGTGCCAGTAGTTCCGGGACAGGGATGGTCGGGGAGCTGTTTTTT. The complete variable domain, with remaining parts taken from reference TRBV19 and TRBJ2-2, reads DGGITQSPKYLFRKEGQNVTLSCEQNLNHDAMYWYRQDPGQGLRLIYYSQIVNDFQKGDIAEGYSVSREKKESFPLTVTSAQKNPTAFYLCASSSGTGMVGELFFGEGSRLTVL.

The chain couples TRBV7-8 to TRBJ1-6, with unresolved D. With 3 bases removed from V and 7 bases from J, the gap between germline ends came to 13 bases. The V gene's germline CDR1 is SGHVS and CDR2 FQNEAQ. This CDR3 region has 15 residues. The CDR3: CASSFGPETNSPLHF. The CDR3 DNA follows: TGTGCCAGCAGCTTTGGGCCAGAGACCAATTCACCCCTCCACTTT.

The chain links TRBV9 to TRBJ2-5; D may be TRBD2 (6 bases). The CDR3 is made up of 14 amino acids. Deletions cut 4 bases from V and 1 base from J, with 11 bases between. CDR1 is SGDLS and CDR2 is YYNGEE in the germline V gene. CDR3 residues: CASSLGTSQETQYF. The CDR3 region has the DNA TGTGCCAGCAGCCTCGGGACTTCCCAAGAGACCCAGTACTTC.

The rearrangement links TRBV7-2 to TRBJ2-5; D perhaps matches TRBD1 (5 bases). Germline V gives CDR1 SGHTA, CDR2 FQGNSA. The CDR3 spans 14 residues. V was cut by 1 base and J by 3 bases, with 9 bases left in between. The CDR3 DNA reads TGTGCCAGCAGCTTAGGTGTCAGGGAAGAGACCCAGTACTTC. The encoded protein is CASSLGVREETQYF.

Details on this clone: Other DNA variants within this sample encode the same CDR3. The J gene is TRBJ2-7, the V gene TRBV29-1; 7 nucleotides line up with TRBD1. The junction had 3 bases not matched to a gene; V was cut back by 6 bases and J by 1 base. CDR3 length: 12 amino acids. Germline loops: CDR1 SQVTM, CDR2 ANQGSEA. CDR3 in amino acids: CSVGTDSYEQYF. CDR3 nucleotide sequence: TGCAGCGTGGGGACAGATTCCTACGAGCAGTACTTC.

This chain links TRBV6-5 with TRBJ1-2; a possible D gene is TRBD1 (6 bases). Germline CDR1 and CDR2: MNHEY and SVGAGI. The CDR3 length is 13 residues. V was pared by 0 bases and J by 6 bases, with 8 bases between. DNA of the CDR3: TGTGCCAGCAGTTACTCCAGGGGTCATGGCTACACCTTC. Its translation: CASSYSRGHGYTF.

This clone has a single count. The chain combines TRBV5-1 with TRBJ2-2, with 9 bases identical to TRBD1. This CDR3 is built from 15 residues. The junction had 6 bases not matched to a gene; V was cut back by 5 bases and J by 4 bases. Germline values: CDR1 SGHRS, CDR2 YFSETQ. Written as DNA, the CDR3 is TGCGCCAGCAGAGGGACAGGGCAAGGCACCGGGGAGCTGTTTTTT. Encoded protein: CASRGTGQGTGELFF.

The chain combines TRBV3-1 (or the pseudogene TRBV3-2) with TRBJ2-3; TRBD2 might be the D (6 bases). The ends were cut back, 4 bases at V and 6 bases at J, with 17 bases in the middle. This CDR3 has 15 amino acids. Looked up from germline, CDR1 is LGHDT and CDR2 is YNNKEL (reference sequence). CDR3 sequence: CASSPREWAPDTQYF. As DNA, the CDR3 is TGTGCCAGCAGCCCCCGGGAGTGGGCCCCTGATACGCAGTATTTT.